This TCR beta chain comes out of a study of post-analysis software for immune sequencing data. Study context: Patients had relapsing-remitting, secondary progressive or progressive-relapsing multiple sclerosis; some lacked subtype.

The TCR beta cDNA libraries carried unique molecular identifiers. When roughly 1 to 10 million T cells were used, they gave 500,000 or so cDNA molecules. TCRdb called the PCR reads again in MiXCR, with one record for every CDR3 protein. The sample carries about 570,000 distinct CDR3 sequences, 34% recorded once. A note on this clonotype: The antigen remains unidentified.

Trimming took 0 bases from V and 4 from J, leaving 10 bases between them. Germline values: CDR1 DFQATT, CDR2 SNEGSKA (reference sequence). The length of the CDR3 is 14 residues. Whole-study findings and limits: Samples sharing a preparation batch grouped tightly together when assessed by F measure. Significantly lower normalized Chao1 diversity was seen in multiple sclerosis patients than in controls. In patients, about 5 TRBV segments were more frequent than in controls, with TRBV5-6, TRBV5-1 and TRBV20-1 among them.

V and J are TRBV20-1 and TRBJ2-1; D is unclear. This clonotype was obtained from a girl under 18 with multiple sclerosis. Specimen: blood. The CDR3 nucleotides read TGCAGTGCTAGAGAGGCCCGGCCTTACAATGAGCAGTTCTTC. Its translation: CSAREARPYNEQFF.